This T cell receptor (beta chain) originates from a study of CD8 T cells in Susac syndrome. Germline values: CDR1 GTSNPN, CDR2 SVGIG (reference sequence). Trimming stripped 3 bases from V and 3 bases from J, with 12 bases between. CDR3 size: 13 residues. Roughly 0.45 to 1 ug RNA was reverse transcribed with random hexamers. One entry per CDR3 protein, called by TCRdb with MiXCR from the immunoSEQ multiplex PCR reads. The sample includes roughly 140,000 distinct CDR3 sequences, around 94% of them seen just once. Sequenced input: CD8+ T cells from PBMCs. The sequence came from a human donor in good health. The chain carries TRBV30 and TRBJ2-7; no clear D. The CDR3 here is CAWRVRYHYEQYF. The CDR3 DNA sequence: TGTGCCTGGAGAGTACGGTACCACTACGAGCAGTACTTC.